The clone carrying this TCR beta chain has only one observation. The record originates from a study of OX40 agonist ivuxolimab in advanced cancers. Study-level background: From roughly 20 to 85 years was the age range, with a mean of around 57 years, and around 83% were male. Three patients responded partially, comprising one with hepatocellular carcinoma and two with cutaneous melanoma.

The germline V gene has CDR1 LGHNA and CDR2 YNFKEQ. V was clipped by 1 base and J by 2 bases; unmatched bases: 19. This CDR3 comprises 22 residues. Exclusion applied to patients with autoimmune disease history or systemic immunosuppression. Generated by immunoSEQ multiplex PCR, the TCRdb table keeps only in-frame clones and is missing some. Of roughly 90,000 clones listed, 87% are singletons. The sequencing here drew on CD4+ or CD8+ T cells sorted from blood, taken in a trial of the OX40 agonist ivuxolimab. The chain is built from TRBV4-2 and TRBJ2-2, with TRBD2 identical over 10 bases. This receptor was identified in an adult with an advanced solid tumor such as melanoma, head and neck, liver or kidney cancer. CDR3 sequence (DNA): TGTGCCAGCAGCCAAGTAATGCTAGCGGGAGATGTTTTTGTGGGTAACACCGGGGAGCTGTTTTTT. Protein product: CASSQVMLAGDVFVGNTGELFF.